The 27 T cell receptor beta chains below come from one sample, sequenced in a study of cytomegalovirus exposure and HLA in healthy donors. The study ran its PCR with 60 Vbeta and 13 Jbeta primers. Produced via immunoSEQ multiplex PCR; TCRdb's table is partial and in-frame only. The sample shows over 150,000 clones, about 81% of them seen only once. The sequenced sample consisted of PBMCs. These receptors originate from a woman in her fifties or sixties in good health and CMV-seropositive.

Points on this clone: Germline is not matched at one junction end, which may reflect a read error. The chain combines TRBV7-3 with TRBJ2-6; maybe TRBD1 (5 bases). The CDR3 loop spans 15 amino acids. Germline CDR1 reads SGHTA; CDR2 reads FQGTGA. The CDR3, as DNA: TGTGCCAGCAGCTTATGGCAGGCTGGGGCCAACGGCCTGACTTTC. Residues: CASSLWQAGANGLTF.

The rearrangement uses TRBV6-5 and TRBJ2-7; D is perhaps TRBD1 (6 bases). Between the trimmed V and J ends, which lost 8 bases and 4 bases, there was a span of 18 bases. The germline gives CDR1 MNHEY, CDR2 SVGAGI. The CDR3 length is 14 residues. Here the CDR3 reads CASARKGGAYEQYF. The CDR3 DNA sequence: TGTGCCAGCGCCAGAAAAGGGGGAGCTTACGAGCAGTACTTC.

The chain has TRBV5-8 and TRBJ1-5; D might be TRBD1 (5 bases). V lost 5 bases, J lost 2 bases, and 8 bases lay in between. Germline V lookup: CDR1 SGHTS, CDR2 YDEGEE. The CDR3 loop spans 13 amino acids. The CDR3 DNA follows: TGTGCCAGCAGACTCAGGGGCAATCAGCCCCAGCATTTT. Its protein product is CASRLRGNQPQHF.

The chain uses TRBV27 and TRBJ1-1, with 7 bases lining up with TRBD1. V shed 1 base, J shed 6 bases, and the junction held 2 bases outside the gene matches. Per the germline V gene, CDR1 is MNHEY and CDR2 is SMNVEV (reference sequence). The CDR3 spans 13 residues. CDR3 coding DNA: TGTGCCAGCAGTTTATGGGACAGTTCTGAAGCTTTCTTT. Protein sequence: CASSLWDSSEAFF.

The gene calls are TRBV18 and TRBJ1-2, with 7 positions matching TRBD1. CDR1 is KGHSH, CDR2 LQKENI, per germline. The CDR3 is 13 residues long. V lost 4 bases and J lost 7; bases outside the gene matches: 6. In DNA form, the CDR3 reads TGTGCCAGCTCACTAGGGACAGAATCTGGCTACACCTTC. It encodes CASSLGTESGYTF. Variable domain in full (rest from reference TRBV18 and TRBJ1-2): NAGVMQNPRHLVRRRGQEARLRCSPMKGHSHVYWYRQLPEEGLKFMVYLQKENIIDESGMPKERFSAEFPKEGPSILRIQQVVRGDSAAYFCASSLGTESGYTFGSGTRLTVV.

This clone was seen more than once but under ten times. V usage is TRBV5-8 and J usage is TRBJ2-1; TRBD2 might be the D (5 bases). Trimming left V 6 bases short and J 5 bases short, with 21 bases between. The CDR3 runs to 16 residues. CDR1 and CDR2 (germline): SGHTS, YDEGEE. The CDR3 sequence is CASTDPAARAHNEQFF. CDR3 nucleotides: TGTGCCAGCACCGACCCAGCAGCGAGGGCGCACAATGAGCAGTTCTTC.

The rearrangement uses TRBV4-3 and TRBJ2-3; 7 bases line up with TRBD1. Germline CDR1 is LGHNA and CDR2 is YSLEER. V lost 1 base, J lost 1 base, and 8 bases stayed unmatched. CDR3 length: 17 amino acids. The CDR3 region is CASSQGAQGQGTDTQYF. CDR3 nucleotides: TGCGCCAGCAGCCAAGGGGCACAGGGGCAAGGCACAGATACGCAGTATTTT.

The count of this clone is one. V gene TRBV7-9 combines with J gene TRBJ2-1; possible D gene TRBD1, 6 bases. V lost 0 bases, J lost 0 bases, and 6 bases lay in between. The CDR3 consists of 15 residues. CDR1 SEHNR and CDR2 FQNEAQ come from the germline V gene (reference sequence). The CDR3 loop is CASSLAGASYNEQFF. As DNA, the CDR3 is TGTGCCAGCAGCTTAGCGGGGGCCTCCTACAATGAGCAGTTCTTC.

The chain uses TRBV9 and TRBJ2-7, with D perhaps TRBD2 (6 bases). The CDR3 contains 14 residues. Trimming removed 0 bases from V and 6 bases from J, with 13 bases in between. CDR1 is SGDLS, CDR2 YYNGEE, per germline. DNA of the CDR3: TGTGCCAGCAGCGTAGCGGGAGAGTCCCTCGAGCAGTACTTC. Translated, it gives CASSVAGESLEQYF.

V and J are TRBV28 and TRBJ2-2; TRBD1 aligns across 8 bases. The CDR3 covers 15 residues. CDR1 and CDR2 from the germline V gene are MDHEN and SYDVKM. V lost 0 bases and J lost 7; bases outside the gene matches: 4. This chain's CDR3 is CASSLWDRESGELFF. CDR3 nucleotide sequence: TGTGCCAGCAGTTTATGGGACAGGGAAAGCGGGGAGCTGTTTTTT.

This chain joins TRBV7-2 and TRBJ2-7, with 8 bases fitting TRBD1. J lost 2 bases, V lost 6 bases, and 9 bases had no gene match. The germline CDR1 and CDR2 sequences are SGHTA and FQGNSA. The length of the CDR3 is 15 residues. The DNA of the CDR3 is TGTGCCAGCAGACTTGGACAGGGAGGCACCTACGAGCAGTACTTC. Amino acid sequence: CASRLGQGGTYEQYF.

This chain links TRBV9 with TRBJ1-2; no clear D gene. The ends were cut back, 0 bases at V and 8 bases at J, with 11 bases in the middle. The CDR3 runs 13 residues. CDR1 and CDR2 (germline): SGDLS, YYNGEE. Written as DNA, the CDR3 is TGTGCCAGCAGCGTAGCGGAGGGCGAAGGCTACACCTTC. This gives the protein CASSVAEGEGYTF.

V and J are TRBV28 and TRBJ2-2, with D possibly being TRBD1 (6 bases). CDR3 length equals 14 residues. V was pared by 7 bases and J by 6 bases, with 15 bases between. Germline V gene sequence: CDR1 MDHEN, CDR2 SYDVKM. CDR3 sequence reads: CASKKTGLPGELFF. The CDR3 DNA follows: TGTGCCAGCAAAAAAACAGGGCTCCCCGGGGAGCTGTTTTTT.

The rearrangement joins TRBV28 to TRBJ2-7; possibly TRBD2 for D (6 bases). Germline lookup yields CDR1 MDHEN and CDR2 SYDVKM. V lost 5 bases and J 2 bases, leaving 16 bases between the germline ends. The CDR3 loop spans 15 amino acids. The chain's CDR3 is CASSTLGGAAYEQYF. The CDR3, as DNA: TGTGCCAGCAGTACGCTCGGCGGGGCCGCCTACGAGCAGTACTTC.

The genes are TRBV19 and TRBJ2-5; D remains ambiguous. The CDR3 runs 14 residues. Germline V gene sequence: CDR1 LNHDA, CDR2 SQIVND (reference sequence). Trimming cost V 5 bases and J 5 bases, with 15 bases left between them. The CDR3 sequence: CASSFRIGRETQYF. CDR3 DNA: TGTGCCAGTAGTTTCAGGATTGGAAGGGAGACCCAGTACTTC.

This chain joins TRBV19 and TRBJ2-3, with 10 bases that match TRBD2. This CDR3 contains 17 residues. V gave up 6 bases and J gave up 4 bases; unmatched junction bases: 13. Germline V gene data show CDR1 as LNHDA and CDR2 as SQIVND (reference sequence). The CDR3, as DNA: TGTGCCAGTAGAAAGGTGGGGAGCGGGGGGGCGCCAGATACGCAGTATTTT. This codes for CASRKVGSGGAPDTQYF.

The chain employs TRBV11-2 and TRBJ2-1; 10 positions agree with TRBD2. The J segment lost 7 bases and the V segment lost 2 bases, leaving 8 bases of the junction unmatched. Germline-derived CDR1 and CDR2 are SGHAT and FQNNGV. This CDR3 is 16 amino acids long. In DNA form, the CDR3 reads TGTGCCAGCAGCTTAAGCGGGGGGGCCAGGTTAAATGAGCAGTTCTTC. This encodes CASSLSGGARLNEQFF.

There are a few counts of this clone. The chain joins TRBV10-1 to TRBJ2-3; D gene ambiguous. Trimming pared 3 bases from V and 2 bases from J, leaving 6 bases between. Germline values: CDR1 WNHNN, CDR2 SYGVQD (reference sequence). The CDR3 loop spans 13 amino acids. CDR3 loop: CASSDGSTDTQYF. DNA for the CDR3: TGCGCCAGCAGTGACGGTTCCACAGATACGCAGTATTTT.

Turning to this clone: One end of the junction is discordant with germline, which a read error may explain. V usage is TRBV7-2 and J usage is TRBJ1-3; D gene uncertain. Per the germline V gene, CDR1 is SGHTA and CDR2 is FQGNSA. This CDR3 spans 15 amino acids. DNA for the CDR3: TGTGCCAGCAGCCCTCGGACTCATGTGGGAAGCACCATATATTTT. This sequence encodes CASSPRTHVGSTIYF.

The V gene is TRBV5-1, the J gene TRBJ2-2; a possible D gene is TRBD1 (5 bases). V lost 1 base and J 3 bases, leaving 10 bases between the germline ends. The germline gives CDR1 SGHRS, CDR2 YFSETQ. CDR3 length equals 15 residues. CDR3 coding DNA: TGCGCCAGCAGCTTGAGCAGGGCTCACACCGGGGAGCTGTTTTTT. This gives the protein CASSLSRAHTGELFF.

The chain carries TRBV10-1 and TRBJ2-7, with D possibly TRBD1 on 6 matching bases. This CDR3 has 14 amino acids. Germline CDR1 reads WNHNN; CDR2 reads SYGVQD (reference sequence). Trimming removed 2 bases at V and 2 bases at J, with 10 bases between. CDR3 sequence reads: CASSEGTTTYEQYF. As DNA, the CDR3 is TGCGCCAGCAGTGAGGGGACAACCACCTACGAGCAGTACTTC.

This clone was detected once. The chain links TRBV6-6 to TRBJ1-2; D ambiguous. The CDR3 runs 13 residues. Trimming cost V 6 bases and J 8 bases, with 16 bases left between them. Germline V lookup: CDR1 MNHNY, CDR2 SVGAGI (reference sequence). In DNA, the CDR3 is TGTGCCAGCAGGGCCGCCGTGGGCGGGGGCTACACCTTC. This codes for CASRAAVGGGYTF.

This chain connects TRBV7-9 to TRBJ2-5; 9 bases match TRBD2. Germline CDR1 SEHNR, CDR2 FQNEAQ (reference sequence). This CDR3 has 14 amino acids. V lost 4 bases and J lost 5; bases outside the gene matches: 5. The DNA for the CDR3 is TGTGCCAGCAGCTCCGGACTAGCGAGGGAGACCCAGTACTTC. Amino acid sequence: CASSSGLARETQYF.

The genes are TRBV7-2 and TRBJ2-2, with a possible D match to TRBD1 (5 bases). The germline V gene has CDR1 SGHTA and CDR2 FQGNSA. CDR3 length: 14 residues. Trimming cost V 4 bases and J 0 bases, with 6 bases left between them. The CDR3: CASSSTANTGELFF. The DNA of the CDR3 is TGTGCCAGCAGCTCGACAGCGAACACCGGGGAGCTGTTTTTT.

The chain is built from TRBV15 and TRBJ2-7, with TRBD1 matching over 8 bases. After removal of 0 bases from V and 6 bases from J, the junction contained 4 bases not matched to a gene. CDR3 length: 14 residues. The germline CDR1 and CDR2 sequences are LNHNV and YYDKDF (reference sequence). The CDR3 protein is CATSRDRGLSEQYF. CDR3 nucleotides: TGTGCCACCAGCAGAGACAGGGGGCTGTCCGAGCAGTACTTC.

The gene calls are TRBV9 and TRBJ2-7; 9 bases agree with TRBD1. Unmatched junction bases numbered 3, after V lost 3 bases and J lost 2 bases. The CDR3 consists of 14 residues. The germline V gene encodes CDR1 SGDLS and CDR2 YYNGEE. CDR3 nucleotides: TGTGCCAGCAGCGCCGGGACAGGGACCTACGAGCAGTACTTC. It translates to CASSAGTGTYEQYF.

The rearrangement links TRBV10-3 to TRBJ2-1; tentatively, D is TRBD2 (6 bases). The CDR3 runs 15 residues. With 4 bases removed from V and 6 bases from J, the gap between germline ends came to 16 bases. The germline CDR1 and CDR2 sequences are ENHRY and SYGVKD. The CDR3 loop reads CAISVGAAGSNEQFF. The CDR3 DNA reads TGTGCCATCAGTGTTGGGGCCGCGGGAAGCAATGAGCAGTTCTTC.